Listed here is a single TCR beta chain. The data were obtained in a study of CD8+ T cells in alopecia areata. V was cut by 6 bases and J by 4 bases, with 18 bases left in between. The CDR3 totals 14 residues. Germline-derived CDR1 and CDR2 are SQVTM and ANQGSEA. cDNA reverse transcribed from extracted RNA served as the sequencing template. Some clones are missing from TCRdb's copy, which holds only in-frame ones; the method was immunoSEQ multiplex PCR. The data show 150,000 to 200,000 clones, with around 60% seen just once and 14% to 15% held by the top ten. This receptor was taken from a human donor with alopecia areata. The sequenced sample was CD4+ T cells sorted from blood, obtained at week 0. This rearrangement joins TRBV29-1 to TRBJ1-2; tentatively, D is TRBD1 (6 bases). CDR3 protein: CSVPRDTTRYGYTF. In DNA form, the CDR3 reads TGCAGCGTCCCTCGGGACACAACCCGCTATGGCTACACCTTC.